The clone carrying this T cell receptor (beta chain) was observed at least ten times. Unique molecular identifiers were used to barcode this TCRbeta library. In TCRdb, the PCR reads were re-called with MiXCR into one record per CDR3 protein. The table records 210,000 or so distinct CDR3 sequences, about a tenth of them present only once. The data were taken from a study of T-cell reconstitution after alpha-beta-depleted transplantation in children. Germline V lookup: CDR1 DFQATT, CDR2 SNEGSKA (reference sequence). The germline V and J ends were trimmed by 2 bases and 7 bases, with 15 bases remaining between them. CDR3 length: 14 residues.

The starting material was PBMCs, obtained before TCRalphabeta/CD19-depleted stem cell transplant. This TCR was recovered from a child in the first two years of life with acute myeloid leukemia, due to receive a stem cell transplant. The chain recombines TRBV20-1 with TRBJ1-5; D perhaps matches TRBD1 (6 bases). CDR3 nucleotide sequence: TGCAGTGCTAGAAGCGGGGGCGTGGACCAGCCCCAGCATTTT. This encodes CSARSGGVDQPQHF.